The T cell receptor beta chain described here comes from a study of blood T cell repertoires in COVID-19. Study summary: Sites across the United States, Italy and Spain contributed samples from acute and convalescent COVID-19. T cells, B-cell-depleted T cells, or PBMCs supplied cDNA or gDNA.

V was clipped by 5 bases and J by 5 bases, with 16 bases between them. Germline CDR1 reads ENHRY; CDR2 reads SYGVKD. The CDR3 has 14 amino acids. As handled by the study authors: The assay estimated nucleated cells by amplifying reference gene primers. Sequencing used immunoSEQ multiplex PCR; TCRdb keeps in-frame clones, though not all of them. V, J and clone size derive from that table, while D and trimming were established from the DNA sequence. Of 140,000 to 150,000 clones listed, about 90% are singletons. The TCR originated in a human donor in a cohort sampled during active COVID-19. The V and J genes are TRBV10-3 and TRBJ2-7, with D possibly TRBD2 on 6 matching bases. The sample comprised peripheral blood. CDR3 DNA sequence: TGTGCCATCAGTAACTCCGGGAGTTTCCACGAGCAGTACTTC. Protein: CAISNSGSFHEQYF.